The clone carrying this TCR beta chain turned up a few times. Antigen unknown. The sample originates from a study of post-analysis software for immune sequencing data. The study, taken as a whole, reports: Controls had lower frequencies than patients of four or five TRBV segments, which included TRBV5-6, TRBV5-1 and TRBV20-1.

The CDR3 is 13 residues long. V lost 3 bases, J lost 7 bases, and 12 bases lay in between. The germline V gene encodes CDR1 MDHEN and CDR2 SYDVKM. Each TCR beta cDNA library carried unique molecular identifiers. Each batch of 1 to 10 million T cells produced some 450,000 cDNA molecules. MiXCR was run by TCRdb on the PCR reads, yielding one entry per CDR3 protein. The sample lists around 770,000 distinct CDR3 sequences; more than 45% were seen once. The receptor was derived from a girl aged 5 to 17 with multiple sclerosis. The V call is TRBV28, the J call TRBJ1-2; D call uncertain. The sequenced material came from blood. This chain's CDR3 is CASSFVLSGGYTF. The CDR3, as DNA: TGTGCCAGCAGTTTTGTGTTGTCAGGTGGCTACACCTTC.